This TCR beta chain was sequenced during a study of blood T cell repertoires in COVID-19. This CDR3 contains 19 residues. The V gene end was trimmed by 4 bases and the J gene end by 3 bases; junction bases not matched to a gene: 8. Germline lookup yields CDR1 SGDLS and CDR2 YYNGEE. The method was immunoSEQ multiplex PCR; TCRdb's version includes in-frame clones alone and lacks a portion of them. Counted here are around 68,000 clones, roughly 87% occurring once; the ten biggest clones make up approximately 7%. Only one count was recorded for this clone. The rearrangement links TRBV9 to TRBJ2-6, with 15 bases aligning to TRBD2. This receptor was identified in a man aged 50 to 60 with active COVID-19. The sample was peripheral blood. CDR3: CASSFHPGLAGGGANVLTF. The CDR3 DNA reads TGTGCCAGCAGCTTCCACCCGGGACTAGCGGGAGGTGGGGCCAACGTCCTGACTTTC.